One and the same sample provided the 26 T cell receptor beta chains below, sequenced in a study of blood T cell repertoires in COVID-19. Profiled with immunoSEQ multiplex PCR; TCRdb holds only in-frame clones, not every one. Of some 97,000 clones listed, roughly 86% are singletons. Sample: peripheral blood. These receptors were collected from a woman aged 55-69 years with acute or convalescent COVID-19.

The rearrangement joins TRBV12-3 or TRBV12-4 to TRBJ1-5, with D hard to call. CDR3 length equals 13 residues. The ends were cut back, 4 bases at V and 4 bases at J, with 8 bases in the middle. Here the CDR3 DNA reads TGTGCCAGCAGTTCCCCCCCAAATCAGCCCCAGCATTTT. Residues: CASSSPPNQPQHF.

The rearrangement links TRBV2 to TRBJ2-1; 7 bases map to TRBD1. Germline V gives CDR1 SNHLY, CDR2 FYNNEI. J gave up 11 bases and V 6 bases, and 7 bases lay outside the gene matches. The CDR3 runs to 12 residues. The CDR3 DNA reads as TGTGCCAGCAGAGTCGGGACAGTCAAGCAGTTCTTC. This translates into CASRVGTVKQFF.

This chain connects TRBV10-2 to TRBJ2-3, with TRBD2 as a possible D gene (5 bases). Germline-derived CDR1 and CDR2 are WSHSY and SAAADI. The CDR3 runs 14 residues. Trimming cost V 3 bases and J 11 bases, with 18 bases left between them. CDR3: CASSDGGGFRRQYF. The CDR3 nucleotides are TGCGCCAGCAGTGACGGAGGCGGCTTCCGACGGCAGTATTTT.

This sequence joins TRBV14 and TRBJ2-1; perhaps TRBD2 as D (6 bases). Germline V lookup: CDR1 SGHDN, CDR2 FVKESK. This CDR3 is 16 amino acids long. Trimming took off 0 bases at V and 8 bases at J, with 17 bases between the two ends. CDR3 protein: CASSQESRGGQDEQFF. For the CDR3, the DNA is TGTGCCAGCAGCCAAGAGTCTCGGGGAGGCCAGGATGAGCAGTTCTTC.

This clone has a single count. This sequence joins TRBV29-1 and TRBJ1-1, with 8 bases aligning to TRBD1. The germline gives CDR1 SQVTM, CDR2 ANQGSEA. This CDR3 comprises 13 residues. Unmatched junction bases numbered 5, after V lost 7 bases and J lost 1 base. The CDR3 DNA follows: TGCAGCGCCGGACAGGGAAGGAACACTGAAGCTTTCTTT. Its translation is CSAGQGRNTEAFF.

The rearrangement links TRBV3-1 (or the pseudogene TRBV3-2) to TRBJ2-1, with TRBD2 identical over 8 bases. V trimming: 1 base; J trimming: 9 bases; junction bases outside the gene matches: 5. CDR3 size: 14 residues. Per germline, CDR1 LGHDT and CDR2 YNNKEL (reference sequence). The CDR3 is CASSQVAGSTEQFF. CDR3 bases: TGTGCCAGCAGCCAAGTAGCGGGATCCACTGAGCAGTTCTTC.

This clone was counted only a few times. V is TRBV9 and J is TRBJ2-3; TRBD1 matches 8 bases. After removal of 4 bases from V and 2 bases from J, the junction contained 9 bases not matched to a gene. The CDR3 sequence is 16 residues long. CDR1 is SGDLS and CDR2 is YYNGEE in the germline V gene. Here the CDR3 DNA reads TGTGCCAGCAGCTTGGGACAGGCTCGTTCCACAGATACGCAGTATTTT. It specifies CASSLGQARSTDTQYF.

V and J are TRBV12-5 and TRBJ1-2; 10 nucleotides align to TRBD1. The CDR3 contains 15 residues. Trimming at V came to 5 bases and at J to 2 bases, leaving 5 bases not matched to a gene. Germline V gives CDR1 LGHNT, CDR2 FRNRAP. The CDR3: CASGAPGQGNYGYTF. In nucleotides, the CDR3 is TGTGCTAGTGGTGCACCGGGACAGGGGAACTATGGCTACACCTTC.

This chain links TRBV6-5 with TRBJ1-2, with D uncertain. This CDR3 region has 14 residues. Germline V gene sequence: CDR1 MNHEY, CDR2 SVGAGI. Trimming stripped 0 bases from V and 2 bases from J, with 7 bases between. The CDR3: CASSYSNRNYGYTF. CDR3 DNA sequence: TGTGCCAGCAGTTACTCGAACAGAAACTATGGCTACACCTTC.

This clone was recorded once. The chain combines TRBV9 with TRBJ2-1; 9 bases map to TRBD2. Germline CDR1 reads SGDLS; CDR2 reads YYNGEE. This CDR3 region has 19 residues. V dropped 0 bases and J dropped 1; count of bases not matched to a gene: 11. The DNA of the CDR3 is TGTGCCAGCAGCGTAGTCCCAGCGGGAGGCGGAGTGTCCTACAATGAGCAGTTCTTC. This encodes CASSVVPAGGGVSYNEQFF.

The V and J genes are TRBV3-1 (or the pseudogene TRBV3-2) and TRBJ2-7, with 13 bases fitting TRBD2. The length of the CDR3 is 14 residues. The V and J ends lost 4 bases and 5 bases, in that order; junction bases with no gene match: 2. The germline gives CDR1 LGHDT, CDR2 YNNKEL (reference sequence). The CDR3 DNA is TGTGCCAGCAGCCTTGGACTAGCGGGAGACGAGCAGTACTTC. Amino acids: CASSLGLAGDEQYF.

This chain links TRBV20-1 with TRBJ1-5; D possibly corresponds to TRBD1 (5 bases). The germline V gene has CDR1 DFQATT and CDR2 SNEGSKA (reference sequence). CDR3 length: 11 amino acids. V was cut by 6 bases and J by 5 bases, with 8 bases left in between. CDR3 DNA: TGCAGTGCCGAAGGGGATCAGCCCCAGCATTTT. This translates into CSAEGDQPQHF.

Here the CDR3 DNA reads TGTGCCAGCAGACAGGGGTTGGCCAAAAACATTCAGTACTTC. Translation: CASRQGLAKNIQYF. This chain joins TRBV2 and TRBJ2-4; TRBD1 agrees at 7 bases. The V segment lost 6 bases and the J segment 1 base; nucleotides outside the gene matches: 3. The CDR3 runs to 14 residues. Looked up from germline, CDR1 is SNHLY and CDR2 is FYNNEI.

This chain connects TRBV18 to TRBJ1-4; no reliable D call. Trimming stripped 4 bases from V and 8 bases from J, with 20 bases between. From germline, CDR1 is KGHSH and CDR2 LQKENI. The CDR3 has 16 residues. CDR3 bases: TGTGCCAGCTCACGAACCGGTCCGGCTGGAGGCGAAAAACTGTTTTTT. It codes for CASSRTGPAGGEKLFF.

The table lists this clone with a few counts. The chain is built from TRBV6-6 and TRBJ2-7; D is ambiguous. V lost 6 bases and J 1 base, leaving 7 bases between the germline ends. This CDR3 has 12 residues. Per germline, CDR1 MNHNY and CDR2 SVGAGI (reference sequence). The CDR3 is CASRPSSYEQYF. As DNA, the CDR3 is TGTGCCAGCAGACCGAGTTCCTACGAGCAGTACTTC.

This rearrangement joins TRBV6-5 to TRBJ2-5; the match to TRBD1 covers 7 bases. J lost 4 bases, V lost 4 bases, and 6 bases had no gene match. The CDR3 has 14 residues. Germline CDR1 and CDR2: MNHEY and SVGAGI. CDR3 amino acids: CASSLTGSGETQYF. The CDR3 DNA sequence: TGTGCCAGCAGTTTGACAGGGTCGGGAGAGACCCAGTACTTC.

This rearrangement joins TRBV5-8 to TRBJ1-1; D may be TRBD1 (6 bases). Trimming took 3 bases from V and 1 from J, leaving 16 bases between them. This CDR3 has 16 amino acids. CDR1 and CDR2 (germline): SGHTS, YDEGEE. CDR3 sequence (DNA): TGTGCCAGCAGCTGGACAGCCCCGATTAGGAACACTGAAGCTTTCTTT. Encoded protein: CASSWTAPIRNTEAFF.

The J gene is TRBJ1-2, the V gene TRBV6-5; D uncertain. Germline CDR1 reads MNHEY; CDR2 reads SVGAGI. The CDR3 has 15 residues. V was trimmed by 2 bases and J by 2 bases, leaving 12 bases between them. The CDR3 coding sequence is TGTGCCAGCAGTTACCGGGTAGCCCAGAACTATGGCTACACCTTC. As protein: CASSYRVAQNYGYTF.

V usage is TRBV5-6 and J usage is TRBJ2-7; 10 nucleotides align to TRBD2. CDR3 length equals 15 residues. Germline values: CDR1 SGHDT, CDR2 YYEEEE. The ends lost 4 bases at V and 1 base at J; junction bases unmatched: 5. The CDR3 protein is CASSPTSGISYEQYV. The CDR3 coding sequence is TGTGCCAGCAGCCCTACTAGCGGGATTTCCTACGAGCAGTACGTC.

The genes are TRBV11-2 and TRBJ2-1, with a tentative D call TRBD2 (5 bases). The CDR3 loop spans 16 amino acids. V was pared by 7 bases and J by 3 bases, with 19 bases between. Germline CDR1 SGHAT, CDR2 FQNNGV. CDR3 region: CASTPVDGKGYNEQFF. CDR3 nucleotides: TGTGCCAGCACCCCGGTTGACGGGAAGGGCTACAATGAGCAGTTCTTC.

The chain employs TRBV12-5 and TRBJ1-2; D uncertain. The CDR3 is 13 amino acids. V was shortened by 0 bases and J by 8 bases, with 10 bases between the two germline ends. Germline loops: CDR1 LGHNT, CDR2 FRNRAP. The CDR3 region has the DNA TGTGCTAGTGGTTTGGTATCCGGTCTAGGCTACACCTTC. Translating it yields CASGLVSGLGYTF.

This chain uses TRBV6-4 with TRBJ1-2; 9 bases line up with TRBD1. The CDR3 consists of 14 residues. CDR1 MRHNA and CDR2 SNTAGT come from the germline V gene. With 6 bases clipped from V and 2 bases from J, the junction kept 4 bases outside the gene matches. This CDR3 is CASSPTGGNYGYTF. In DNA, the CDR3 is TGTGCCAGCAGCCCGACAGGGGGAAACTATGGCTACACCTTC.

This clone was observed once. The V gene is TRBV2, the J gene TRBJ1-2; D is ambiguous. CDR1 and CDR2 from the germline V gene are SNHLY and FYNNEI. Trimming took off 2 bases at V and 6 bases at J, with 10 bases between the two ends. The CDR3 consists of 13 residues. This CDR3 reads CASSESRGNGYTF. The CDR3 DNA follows: TGTGCCAGCAGTGAAAGTCGGGGTAATGGCTACACCTTC.

V gene TRBV6-2 or TRBV6-3 combines with J gene TRBJ2-7, with TRBD2 matching over 13 bases. Germline V gene sequence: CDR1 MNHEY, CDR2 SVGEGT. There are 24 residues in the CDR3. V dropped 6 bases and J dropped 2; count of bases not matched to a gene: 31. In DNA form, the CDR3 reads TGTGCCAGCAGCCTACCCTCAACTAGCGGGAGGGTTCGGATTAAGTCCCGCGACCCCTACGAGCAGTACTTC. Translated: CASSLPSTSGRVRIKSRDPYEQYF.

Only one count was recorded for this clone. The CDR3: CASSPNSESTEAFF. The CDR3 DNA is TGTGCCAGCAGTCCCAACAGTGAGAGCACTGAAGCTTTCTTT. V usage is TRBV28 and J usage is TRBJ1-1; D gene ambiguous. Trimming pared 5 bases from V and 4 bases from J, leaving 14 bases between. CDR1 is MDHEN and CDR2 is SYDVKM in the germline V gene. The CDR3 loop spans 14 amino acids.

The CDR3 DNA reads TGTGCCAGCAGCTTGCTTTCTCTGACAGTCCCCCATGAGCAGTTCTTC. Amino acid sequence: CASSLLSLTVPHEQFF. The rearrangement uses TRBV5-4 and TRBJ2-1; D perhaps matches TRBD1 (5 bases). The V gene's germline CDR1 is SGHNT and CDR2 YYREEE (reference sequence). The ends were cut back, 1 base at V and 8 bases at J, with 19 bases in the middle. The CDR3 consists of 16 residues.